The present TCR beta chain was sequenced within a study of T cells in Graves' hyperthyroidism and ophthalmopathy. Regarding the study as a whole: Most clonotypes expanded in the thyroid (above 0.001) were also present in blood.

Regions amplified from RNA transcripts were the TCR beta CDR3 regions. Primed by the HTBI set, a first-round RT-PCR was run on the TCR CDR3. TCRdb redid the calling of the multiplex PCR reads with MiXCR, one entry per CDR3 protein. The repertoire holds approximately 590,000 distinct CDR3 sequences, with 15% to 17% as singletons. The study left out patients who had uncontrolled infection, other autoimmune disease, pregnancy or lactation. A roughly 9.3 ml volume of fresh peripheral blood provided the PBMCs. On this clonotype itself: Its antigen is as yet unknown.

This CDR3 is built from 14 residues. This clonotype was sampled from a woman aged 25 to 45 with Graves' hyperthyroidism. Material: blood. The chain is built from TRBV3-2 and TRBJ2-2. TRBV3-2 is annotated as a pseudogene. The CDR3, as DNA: TGTGCCAGCAATTGGGGTACTAACGCCGGGGAGCTGTTTTTT. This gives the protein CASNWGTNAGELFF.